This T cell receptor (beta chain) derives from a study of blood T cell repertoires in COVID-19. This CDR3 is 14 amino acids long. Losses at the gene ends were 4 bases for V and 8 bases for J; bases not matched to a gene: 8. Germline CDR1 SGHNT, CDR2 YYREEE (reference sequence). Sequencing was performed with immunoSEQ multiplex PCR; in TCRdb, only in-frame clones are kept and a portion is missing. Of 280,000 or so clones listed, around 84% are singletons. This chain links TRBV5-4 with TRBJ1-4; TRBD1 matches 7 bases. This receptor was identified in a woman aged 45-60 years who had recovered from COVID-19. Sequenced material: PBMCs or T cells enriched from blood (not recorded which). The CDR3 loop is CASSASGGGEKLFF. In DNA form, the CDR3 reads TGTGCCAGCAGCGCCTCAGGGGGTGGAGAAAAACTGTTTTTT.